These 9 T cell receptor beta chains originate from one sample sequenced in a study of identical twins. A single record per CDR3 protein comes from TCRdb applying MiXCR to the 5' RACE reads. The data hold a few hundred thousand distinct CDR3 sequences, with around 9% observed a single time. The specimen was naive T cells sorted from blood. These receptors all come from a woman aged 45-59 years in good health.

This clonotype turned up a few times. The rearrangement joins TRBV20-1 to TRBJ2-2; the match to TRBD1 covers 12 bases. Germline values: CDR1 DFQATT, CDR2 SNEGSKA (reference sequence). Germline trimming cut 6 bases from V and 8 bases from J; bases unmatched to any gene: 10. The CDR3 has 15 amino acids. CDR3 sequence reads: CSAWGGQGASGELFF. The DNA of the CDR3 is TGCAGTGCCTGGGGGGGACAGGGGGCTTCGGGGGAGCTGTTTTTT.

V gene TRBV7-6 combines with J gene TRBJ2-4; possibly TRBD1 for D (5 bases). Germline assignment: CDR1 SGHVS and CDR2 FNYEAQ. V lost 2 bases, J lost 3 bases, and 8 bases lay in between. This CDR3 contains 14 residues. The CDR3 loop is CASSLRGSKNIQYF. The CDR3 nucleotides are TGTGCCAGCAGCTTAAGGGGAAGCAAAAACATTCAGTACTTC.

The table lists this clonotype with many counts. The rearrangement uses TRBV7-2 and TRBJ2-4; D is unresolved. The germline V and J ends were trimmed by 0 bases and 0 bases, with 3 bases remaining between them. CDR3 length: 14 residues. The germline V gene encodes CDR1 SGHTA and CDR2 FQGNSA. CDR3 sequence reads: CASSLAVAKNIQYF. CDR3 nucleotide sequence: TGTGCCAGCAGCTTAGCGGTAGCCAAAAACATTCAGTACTTC.

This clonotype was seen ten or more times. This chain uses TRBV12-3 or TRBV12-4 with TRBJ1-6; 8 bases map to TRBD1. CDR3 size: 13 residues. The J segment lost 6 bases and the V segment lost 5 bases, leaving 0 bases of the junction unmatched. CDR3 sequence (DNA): TGTGCCAGCAGTACAGGGGGTAATTCACCCCTCCACTTT. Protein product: CASSTGGNSPLHF.

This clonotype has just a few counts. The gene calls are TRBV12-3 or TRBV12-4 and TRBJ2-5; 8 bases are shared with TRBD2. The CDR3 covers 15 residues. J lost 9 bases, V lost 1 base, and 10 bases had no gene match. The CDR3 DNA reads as TGTGCCAGCAGTTTAGTGGGACTAGTATTTTGGGCCCAGTACTTC. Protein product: CASSLVGLVFWAQYF.

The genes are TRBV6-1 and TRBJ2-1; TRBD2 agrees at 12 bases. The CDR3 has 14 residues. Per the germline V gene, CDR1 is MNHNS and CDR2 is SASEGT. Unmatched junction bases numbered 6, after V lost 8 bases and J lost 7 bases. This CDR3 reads CASCSSGRGNEQFF. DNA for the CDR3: TGTGCCAGCTGTTCTAGCGGGAGGGGGAATGAGCAGTTCTTC.

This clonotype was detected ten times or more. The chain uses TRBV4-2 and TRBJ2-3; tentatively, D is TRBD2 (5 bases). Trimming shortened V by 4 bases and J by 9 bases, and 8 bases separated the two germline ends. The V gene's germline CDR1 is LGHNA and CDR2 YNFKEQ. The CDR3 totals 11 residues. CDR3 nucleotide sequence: TGTGCCAGCAGCCCACTAGTGACGCAGTATTTT. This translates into CASSPLVTQYF.

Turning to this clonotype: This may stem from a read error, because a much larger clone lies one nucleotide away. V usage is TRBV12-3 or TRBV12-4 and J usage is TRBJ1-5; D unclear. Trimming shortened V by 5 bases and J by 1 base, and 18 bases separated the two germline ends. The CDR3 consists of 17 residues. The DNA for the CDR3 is TGTGCCAGCAGTCTCGGCCAGTGGACGGAAAGCAATCAGCCCCAGCATTTT. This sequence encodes CASSLGQWTESNQPQHF.

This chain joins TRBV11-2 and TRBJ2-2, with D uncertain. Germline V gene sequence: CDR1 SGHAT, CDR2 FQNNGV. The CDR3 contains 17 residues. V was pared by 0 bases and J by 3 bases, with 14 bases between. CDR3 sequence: CASSLDRLGPYTGELFF. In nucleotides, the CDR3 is TGTGCCAGCAGCTTAGATCGGCTAGGCCCTTACACCGGGGAGCTGTTTTTT.